This TCR beta chain was found in a study of blood T cell repertoires in COVID-19. The length of the CDR3 is 15 residues. Germline loops: CDR1 MNHEY, CDR2 SVGEGT. Trimming took off 6 bases at V and 2 bases at J, with 17 bases between the two ends. Source study methods: Scientists estimated how many nucleated cells there were by amplifying reference gene primers. Libraries were prepared by immunoSEQ multiplex PCR; TCRdb keeps only in-frame clonotypes and omits some of them. For V, J and clone size, that table is used; D and trimming come from the DNA. Among roughly 250,000 clones listed, roughly nine tenths were seen once. Residents of about two dozen US areas, aged about 18 to 95 years, made up the participants. Among Cohort 3 donors, those recovered had two negative PCRs, clearance, or symptom resolution.

Sequenced material: PBMCs or T cells enriched from blood (not recorded which). The chain couples TRBV6-2 or TRBV6-3 to TRBJ2-7; weak D call: TRBD2 (6 bases). The origin of this receptor is a woman in her fifties or sixties who had recovered from COVID-19. The DNA for the CDR3 is TGTGCCAGCAGCTTTTTGGAGGGGTCAGCCTACGAGCAGTACTTC. Amino acids: CASSFLEGSAYEQYF.